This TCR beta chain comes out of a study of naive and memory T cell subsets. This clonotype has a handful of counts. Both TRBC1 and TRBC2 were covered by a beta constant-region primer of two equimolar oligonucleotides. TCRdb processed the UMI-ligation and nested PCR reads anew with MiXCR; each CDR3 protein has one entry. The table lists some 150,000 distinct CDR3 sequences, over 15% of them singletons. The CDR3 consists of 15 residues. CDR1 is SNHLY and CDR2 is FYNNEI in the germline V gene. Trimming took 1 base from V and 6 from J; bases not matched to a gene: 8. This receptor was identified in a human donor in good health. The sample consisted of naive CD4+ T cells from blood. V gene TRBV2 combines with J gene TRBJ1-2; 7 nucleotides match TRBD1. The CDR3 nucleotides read TGTGCCAGCAGTGAAGTAGGCAGGGGGGCCCATGGCTACACCTTC. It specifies CASSEVGRGAHGYTF. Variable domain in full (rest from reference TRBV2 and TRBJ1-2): EPEVTQTPSHQVTQMGQEVILRCVPISNHLYFYWYRQILGQKVEFLVSFYNNEISEKSEIFDDQFSVERPDGSNFTLKIRSTKLEDSAMYFCASSEVGRGAHGYTFGSGTRLTVV.